A single sample gave rise to the 10 T cell receptor beta chains below, sequenced in a study of T cell repertoires in cytomegalovirus infection. TCRdb redid the calling of the reads with MiXCR, one entry per CDR3 protein. The sample shows more than 85,000 distinct CDR3 sequences, about 15% of them seen only once. Material: PBMCs. The origin of the receptors is a human donor in good health (CMV status not recorded). Some clones in this sample may be carry-over from other donors' samples.

This chain links TRBV6-2 or TRBV6-3 with TRBJ2-1; D might be TRBD1 or TRBD2, each matching 5 bases. Germline-derived CDR1 and CDR2 are MNHEY and SVGEGT. The CDR3 runs 15 residues. Trimming took off 0 bases at V and 6 bases at J, with 12 bases between the two ends. CDR3 loop: CASSYSGPISNEQFF. The CDR3 nucleotides read TGTGCCAGCAGTTACTCGGGACCGATCTCCAATGAGCAGTTCTTC.

This clonotype appeared a few times. The rearrangement joins TRBV20-1 to TRBJ1-3; D gene uncertain. CDR1 is DFQATT and CDR2 is SNEGSKA in the germline V gene (reference sequence). This CDR3 is 14 amino acids long. The V end lost 3 bases, the J end lost 0 bases, and 9 bases lay between the germline ends. CDR3: CSARSYTSGNTIYF. The CDR3 coding sequence is TGCAGTGCTAGGTCGTATACCTCTGGAAACACCATATATTTT.

This clonotype appeared many times. J is TRBJ2-7 and V is TRBV7-9; D may match TRBD1 or TRBD2 (6 bases each). Germline CDR1 is SEHNR and CDR2 is FQNEAQ (reference sequence). V was cut by 5 bases and J by 4 bases, with 15 bases left in between. The CDR3 totals 14 residues. The CDR3 DNA is TGTGCCAGCAGCGCCCAGCAGGGGAGGTACGAGCAGTACTTC. This encodes CASSAQQGRYEQYF.

This clonotype came up many times. The chain uses TRBV20-1 and TRBJ1-5, with D maybe TRBD1 (5 bases). Germline CDR1 DFQATT, CDR2 SNEGSKA (reference sequence). Trimming shortened V by 0 bases and J by 3 bases, and 15 bases separated the two germline ends. The CDR3 has 16 residues. CDR3 in amino acids: CSARDPDGTDNQPQHF. CDR3 bases: TGCAGTGCTAGAGACCCGGACGGGACGGACAATCAGCCCCAGCATTTT.

In this sample, this clonotype turned up many times. The chain combines TRBV7-2 with TRBJ1-6, with D perhaps TRBD1 (5 bases). V lost 1 base and J lost 10, with 17 bases in between. CDR3 size: 16 residues. CDR1 is SGHTA, CDR2 FQGNSA, per germline. CDR3 nucleotides: TGTGCCAGCAGCTTAGTTAACCCCAGGGTTAGGTCACCCCTCCACTTT. Residues: CASSLVNPRVRSPLHF. Supplemented by reference TRBV7-2 and TRBJ1-6, the full variable domain reads GAGVSQSPSNKVTEKGKDVELRCDPISGHTALYWYRQSLGQGLEFLIYFQGNSAPDKSGLPSDRFSAERTGGSVSTLTIQRTQQEDSAVYLCASSLVNPRVRSPLHFGNGTRLTVT.

This clonotype occurred a few times. The rearrangement links TRBV3-1 to TRBJ1-2; D is unresolved. The CDR3 is 14 residues long. CDR1 is LGHDT and CDR2 is YNNKEL in the germline V gene (reference sequence). V shed 5 bases and J shed 8 bases, with 18 bases lying between them. The CDR3 here is CASSSSLAAGGYTF. The DNA of the CDR3 is TGTGCCAGCAGCTCAAGTTTGGCTGCCGGGGGCTACACCTTC. The variable domain in full, with the rest retrieved from reference TRBV3-1 and TRBJ1-2, is DTAVSQTPKYLVTQMGNDKSIKCEQNLGHDTMYWYKQDSKKFLKIMFSYNNKELIINETVPNRFSPKSPDKAHLNLHINSLELGDSAVYFCASSSSLAAGGYTFGSGTRLTVV.

The chain employs TRBV2 and TRBJ2-2; TRBD2 matches at 9 bases. The length of the CDR3 is 15 residues. Germline V lookup: CDR1 SNHLY, CDR2 FYNNEI. V lost 2 bases, J lost 7 bases, and 5 bases stayed unmatched. This CDR3 reads CASSERRGGVGELFF. The CDR3 bases are TGTGCCAGCAGTGAAAGGCGGGGGGGGGTCGGGGAGCTGTTTTTT.

This chain connects TRBV5-5 to TRBJ2-1; D not resolved. The V end lost 4 bases, the J end lost 0 bases, and 17 bases lay between the germline ends. CDR1 and CDR2 from the germline V gene are SGHKS and YYEKEE (reference sequence). This CDR3 is 17 amino acids long. The CDR3 DNA follows: TGTGCCAGCAGCCTCACGACGGGTCGTAGCTCCTACAATGAGCAGTTCTTC. Translation: CASSLTTGRSSYNEQFF.

V and J are TRBV28 and TRBJ2-6; 7 bases fit TRBD1. CDR1 is MDHEN and CDR2 is SYDVKM in the germline V gene. The CDR3 covers 18 residues. V was pared by 2 bases and J by 2 bases, with 9 bases of the junction left unmatched. In DNA, the CDR3 is TGTGCCAGCAGTTTAGGTACAGGGGAAACTCCTGGGGCCAACGTCCTGACTTTC. Protein sequence: CASSLGTGETPGANVLTF.

This clonotype was counted a few times. At one of its ends the junction is not consistent with the germline gene, which may arise from a read error. This chain links TRBV7-7 with TRBJ1-1; TRBD1 aligns across 7 bases. CDR1 SSHAT and CDR2 FNYEAQ come from the germline V gene (reference sequence). The CDR3 consists of 14 residues. CDR3 protein: CASSSLNRDREAFF. DNA of the CDR3: TGTGCTAGCAGCTCGCTGAACCGGGACAGAGAAGCTTTCTTT.